The 14 T cell receptor beta chains below all came from one sample that was sequenced in a study of spatial heterogeneity in lung cancer. TCRdb re-called the 5' RACE reads through MiXCR, storing one row per CDR3 protein. The sample holds around 11,000 distinct CDR3 sequences, around 3.5% seen once. The time point is: sample taken at primary tumor resection. Whole RNA, which was extracted from tumor, nontumor lung tissue or frozen PBMC, was sequenced without any cell sorting. The sample in question was PBMCs, obtained at surgery. These receptors were obtained from a female donor with early-stage non-small cell lung cancer.

The sample holds many counts of this clonotype. This beta chain is an unintended read in a library built for alpha chains; its size means little. The chain combines TRBV5-1 with TRBJ2-7; no definite D call. Germline-derived CDR1 and CDR2 are SGHRS and YFSETQ. With 5 bases removed from V and 3 bases from J, the gap between germline ends came to 12 bases. This CDR3 is 13 amino acids long. This CDR3 is CASSQGGDYEQYF. The CDR3 DNA reads as TGCGCCAGCAGTCAAGGTGGGGACTACGAGCAGTACTTC. Full variable domain (missing parts from reference TRBV5-1 and TRBJ2-7): KAGVTQTPRYLIKTRGQQVTLSCSPISGHRSVSWYQQTPGQGLQFLFEYFSETQRNKGNFPGRFSGRQFSNSRSEMNVSTLELGDSALYLCASSQGGDYEQYFGPGTRLTVT.

At least ten counts were recorded for this clonotype. In a library made to pick up alpha chains, this beta chain is a stray read with a size that means little. This chain connects TRBV14 to TRBJ2-2; D is undetermined. Per the germline V gene, CDR1 is SGHDN and CDR2 is FVKESK. Trimming shortened V by 1 base and J by 6 bases, and 6 bases separated the two germline ends. CDR3 length equals 13 residues. The CDR3 sequence is CASSQVVPGELFF. CDR3 coding DNA: TGTGCCAGCAGCCAAGTCGTACCCGGGGAGCTGTTTTTT.

At least ten counts were recorded for this clonotype. This beta chain is a stray read from a library made for alpha chains; its abundance is not meaningful. The J gene is TRBJ1-2, the V gene TRBV5-6; D not resolved. The germline V gene encodes CDR1 SGHDT and CDR2 YYEEEE. The CDR3 has 13 amino acids. Trimming removed 3 bases from V and 4 bases from J, with 10 bases in between. CDR3 sequence reads: CASSSTGLYGYTF. The CDR3 nucleotides are TGTGCCAGCAGCTCGACCGGACTCTATGGCTACACCTTC.

This clonotype was found many times. This beta chain turned up in a library designed for alpha chains; as an off-target read, its abundance says little. The chain recombines TRBV20-1 with TRBJ2-5, with D possibly being TRBD2 (6 bases). The V gene lost 6 bases and the J gene lost 5 bases, with 13 bases spanning the gap. The CDR3 spans 12 residues. Germline V gives CDR1 DFQATT, CDR2 SNEGSKA (reference sequence). The CDR3 region is CSAHPGGETQYF. CDR3 coding DNA: TGCAGTGCACATCCTGGGGGGGAGACCCAGTACTTC.

This clonotype was detected many times. A library made for alpha chains picked up this beta chain off target, so its size means little. The rearrangement joins TRBV7-9 to TRBJ1-1; D remains ambiguous. The length of the CDR3 is 15 residues. CDR1 SEHNR and CDR2 FQNEAQ come from the germline V gene (reference sequence). Trimming left V 0 bases short and J 5 bases short, with 13 bases between. Written as DNA, the CDR3 is TGTGCCAGCAGCTTAGCCAGGAATACGGAGACTGAAGCTTTCTTT. This encodes CASSLARNTETEAFF.

Worth noting for this clonotype: This beta chain lies outside the target of a library built for alpha chains; its clone size means little. This sequence joins TRBV6-1 and TRBJ2-7; 8 bases are a match to TRBD2. This CDR3 has 14 residues. The V segment lost 6 bases and the J segment 2 bases; nucleotides outside the gene matches: 6. Germline CDR1 and CDR2: MNHNS and SASEGT. In DNA, the CDR3 is TGTGCCAGCAGGGGCGGCGGGGGGCCCTACGAGCAGTACTTC. Translating it yields CASRGGGGPYEQYF.

This clonotype was detected many times. Because this beta chain is a stray read in a library intended to capture alpha chains, its abundance should not be given much weight. The chain is built from TRBV20-1 and TRBJ2-3; TRBD2 matches at 8 bases. Per the germline V gene, CDR1 is DFQATT and CDR2 is SNEGSKA (reference sequence). J was trimmed by 0 bases and V by 2 bases; bases with no gene match: 7. The CDR3 runs to 16 residues. The CDR3 nucleotides read TGCAGTGCTAGATCCGGCCAGCGGGGGAGCACAGATACGCAGTATTTT. Translated, it gives CSARSGQRGSTDTQYF.

This clonotype has at least ten counts. Since it is a stray read in a library aimed at alpha chains, this beta chain has a size that is not meaningful. V is TRBV5-1 and J is TRBJ2-3; 8 bases are a match to TRBD1. This CDR3 spans 14 amino acids. The germline gives CDR1 SGHRS, CDR2 YFSETQ. Germline trimming cut 1 base from V and 5 bases from J; bases unmatched to any gene: 3. The CDR3 DNA is TGCGCCAGCAGCTTGCAGGGGGCGGTAGATACGCAGTATTTT. Its translation is CASSLQGAVDTQYF.

This clonotype was found many times. For a library built for alpha chains, this beta chain is a stray read; little rests on its size. The V call is TRBV5-6, the J call TRBJ2-5, with TRBD2 matching over 9 bases. CDR3 length: 15 residues. The germline V gene encodes CDR1 SGHDT and CDR2 YYEEEE. Trimming cost V 0 bases and J 5 bases; bases outside gene matches: 5. The CDR3 spells CASSLVSSGAETQYF. CDR3 sequence (DNA): TGTGCCAGCAGCTTGGTGTCTAGCGGGGCCGAGACCCAGTACTTC. The variable domain in full, with the rest retrieved from reference TRBV5-6 and TRBJ2-5, is DAGVTQSPTHLIKTRGQQVTLRCSPKSGHDTVSWYQQALGQGPQFIFQYYEEEERQRGNFPDRFSGHQFPNYSSELNVNALLLGDSALYLCASSLVSSGAETQYFGPGTRLLVL.

This clonotype counts as medium-sized. Because this beta chain is a stray read in a library intended to capture alpha chains, its abundance should not be given much weight. V and J are TRBV29-1 and TRBJ2-7, with D possibly being TRBD1 or TRBD2 (5 bases each). CDR1 is SQVTM and CDR2 is ANQGSEA in the germline V gene. Trimming pared 4 bases from V and 7 bases from J, leaving 14 bases between. This CDR3 comprises 12 residues. For the CDR3, the DNA is TGCAGCGTTGTTGGTCGGGGCGTGGAGCAGTACTTC. It translates to CSVVGRGVEQYF.

Turning to this clonotype: Found in a library prepared for alpha chains, this beta chain is an off-target read, and its abundance has little meaning. This chain joins TRBV10-1 and TRBJ2-4; D unclear. V shed 6 bases and J shed 16 bases, with 7 bases lying between them. The CDR3 contains 8 residues. Germline V gene data show CDR1 as WNHNN and CDR2 as SYGVQD (reference sequence). The CDR3 sequence is CASSLIYF. CDR3 sequence (DNA): TGCGCCAGCAGCCTAATTTACTTC.

This clonotype was recorded at least ten times. This beta chain is a stray sequence in a library constructed for alpha chains; its clone size is not meaningful. The chain links TRBV7-9 to TRBJ2-7; D is perhaps TRBD1 or TRBD2 (5 bases each). Germline lookup yields CDR1 SEHNR and CDR2 FQNEAQ (reference sequence). CDR3 length equals 15 residues. Deletions cut 5 bases from V and 2 bases from J, with 16 bases between. CDR3 nucleotides: TGTGCCAGCAGCGGGACCTCGGCACCACCCTACGAGCAGTACTTC. It codes for CASSGTSAPPYEQYF. The full variable domain, completed using reference TRBV7-9 and TRBJ2-7, is DTGVSQNPRHKITKRGQNVTFRCDPISEHNRLYWYRQTLGQGPEFLTYFQNEAQLEKSRLLSDRFSAERPKGSFSTLEIQRTEQGDSAMYLCASSGTSAPPYEQYFGPGTRLTVT.

This clonotype showed up many times. This beta chain slipped into a library made for alpha chains as a stray read, so its size is not meaningful. The gene calls are TRBV12-3 or TRBV12-4 and TRBJ2-1; TRBD1 matches 7 bases. V trimming: 3 bases; J trimming: 1 base; junction bases outside the gene matches: 3. This CDR3 is built from 15 residues. CDR3 loop: CASSFDRASYNEQFF. DNA for the CDR3: TGTGCCAGCAGTTTCGACAGGGCATCCTACAATGAGCAGTTCTTC.

In its sample, this clonotype was seen many times. The library was prepared for alpha chains; this beta chain is a stray read, so its frequency means little. The chain employs TRBV25-1 and TRBJ1-6; 9 nucleotides agree with TRBD1. The CDR3 consists of 17 residues. Trimming removed 1 base from V and 9 bases from J; junction bases left unmatched: 10. The germline V gene has CDR1 MGHDK and CDR2 SYGVNS. As DNA, the CDR3 is TGTGCCAGCAGTGAATCATGGACAGGGGCTATCATTTCACCCCTCCACTTT. As protein: CASSESWTGAIISPLHF.